This T cell receptor beta chain was documented in a study of lymphopenia after photon versus proton radiotherapy. The CDR3 consists of 15 residues. The V end was cut by 6 bases, the J end by 2 bases, with 15 bases between. Germline CDR1 is SGHTA and CDR2 is FQGNSA. Libraries were prepared by immunoSEQ multiplex PCR; TCRdb keeps only in-frame clonotypes and omits some of them. The sample includes approximately 50,000 clones, over 70% of them seen just once. V usage is TRBV7-2 and J usage is TRBJ2-3; D gene uncertain. The clonotype originates from a man aged 45-65 years with gastric cancer. This specimen was peripheral blood, taken from a patient treated with photon-based radiotherapy. CDR3 DNA: TGTGCCAGCAGTTTGGTCATGCGGTCCACAGATACGCAGTATTTT. Translation gives CASSLVMRSTDTQYF.